This T cell receptor beta chain was retrieved from a study of blood T cell repertoires in COVID-19. The germline V gene has CDR1 LNHDA and CDR2 SQIVND (reference sequence). The CDR3 runs to 16 residues. The germline V and J ends were trimmed by 0 bases and 7 bases, with 18 bases remaining between them. Here immunoSEQ multiplex PCR was the method, and the copy in TCRdb shows in-frame clones only, minus some. The table records some 200,000 clones, 65% to 90% of them present only once. V and J are TRBV19 and TRBJ2-5; D is possibly TRBD2 (6 bases). The receptor's source is a middle-aged man who had recovered from COVID-19. The specimen sequenced was PBMCs or T cells enriched from blood (not recorded which). CDR3 in DNA: TGTGCCAGTAGTATAGATCGGGGGACCCCATCGACGACCCAGTACTTC. Amino acids: CASSIDRGTPSTTQYF.